These 15 T cell receptor beta chains share one sample of origin, sequenced in a study of OX40 agonist ivuxolimab in advanced cancers. Assay: immunoSEQ multiplex PCR; the TCRdb copy retains only in-frame clones and omits some. The repertoire includes tens of thousands of clones, roughly 86% of them detected once, and 20% to 25% sits in the top ten. Sequenced here: CD4+ or CD8+ T cells sorted from blood, sampled in a trial of the OX40 agonist ivuxolimab. These receptor sequences come from an adult with an advanced solid tumor such as melanoma, head and neck, liver or kidney cancer.

The genes are TRBV25-1 and TRBJ1-1, with 8 nucleotides matching TRBD1. Losses at the gene ends were 7 bases for V and 3 bases for J; bases not matched to a gene: 19. Germline V gene data show CDR1 as MGHDK and CDR2 as SYGVNS. The CDR3 runs 18 residues. The DNA of the CDR3 is TGTGCCAGCACCCCGGTGGGGCGACGAGACAGGGGCGACACTGAAGCTTTCTTT. Its translation is CASTPVGRRDRGDTEAFF.

J is TRBJ1-1 and V is TRBV9; tentative D call: TRBD1 (5 bases). The CDR3 is 15 amino acids. Germline V gives CDR1 SGDLS, CDR2 YYNGEE. V was pared by 0 bases and J by 0 bases, with 9 bases between. CDR3 DNA: TGTGCCAGCAGCGTAGGTACCAGGGTGAACACTGAAGCTTTCTTT. Residues: CASSVGTRVNTEAFF.

There are a few counts of this clone. The same CDR3 arises from other DNA sequences in this sample as well. The V gene is TRBV9, the J gene TRBJ2-3; D possibly corresponds to TRBD1 (6 bases). Trimming pared 0 bases from V and 4 bases from J, leaving 9 bases between. Germline V gives CDR1 SGDLS, CDR2 YYNGEE. This CDR3 has 14 amino acids. CDR3 region: CASSVDRAADTQYF. The CDR3 region has the DNA TGTGCCAGCAGCGTAGACAGGGCGGCAGATACGCAGTATTTT.

The CDR3 DNA reads as TGTGCCAGCAGTCAATTATTTGTAGGGGTCAGCCAGCCCCAGCATTTT. It translates to CASSQLFVGVSQPQHF. The chain is built from TRBV28 and TRBJ1-5, with D maybe TRBD1 (5 bases). Germline lookup yields CDR1 MDHEN and CDR2 SYDVKM. The CDR3 runs to 16 residues. Trimming shortened V by 5 bases and J by 7 bases, and 21 bases separated the two germline ends.

For this clone: A far larger clone is a single base away, which makes a read error likely. The rearrangement uses TRBV4-2 and TRBJ1-1; D uncertain. Germline CDR1 and CDR2: LGHNA and YNFKEQ. This CDR3 is built from 13 residues. Between the trimmed V and J ends, which lost 1 base and 1 base, there was a span of 4 bases. The CDR3 spells CASSQGSNTEAFF. The CDR3 DNA reads as TGTGCCAGCAGCCAAGGGTCGAACACTGAAGCTTTCTTT.

The V and J genes are TRBV28 and TRBJ2-3; no definite D call. Germline CDR1 and CDR2: MDHEN and SYDVKM. This CDR3 region has 16 residues. V was cut by 4 bases and J by 2 bases, with 16 bases left in between. Here the CDR3 reads CASSSTWVGFTDTQYF. The DNA of the CDR3 is TGTGCCAGCAGTTCTACCTGGGTAGGGTTCACAGATACGCAGTATTTT.

The genes are TRBV7-2 and TRBJ2-4; weak D call: TRBD2 (6 bases). The germline V gene has CDR1 SGHTA and CDR2 FQGNSA. The CDR3 runs to 16 residues. V gave up 6 bases and J gave up 1 base, with 16 bases separating them. CDR3 sequence reads: CASSPAWEDAKNIQYF. CDR3 DNA sequence: TGTGCCAGCAGTCCTGCGTGGGAGGACGCCAAAAACATTCAGTACTTC. Looking up the rest from reference TRBV7-2 and TRBJ2-4 gives the full variable domain: GAGVSQSPSNKVTEKGKDVELRCDPISGHTALYWYRQSLGQGLEFLIYFQGNSAPDKSGLPSDRFSAERTGGSVSTLTIQRTQQEDSAVYLCASSPAWEDAKNIQYFGAGTRLSVL.

The chain combines TRBV19 with TRBJ2-2; D remains ambiguous. Trimming removed 6 bases from V and 4 bases from J, with 21 bases in between. CDR3 length: 17 amino acids. Germline CDR1 LNHDA, CDR2 SQIVND (reference sequence). In DNA form, the CDR3 reads TGTGCCAGTAGAGATGCATACCCCAACCCCAGCACCGGGGAGCTGTTTTTT. Translating gives CASRDAYPNPSTGELFF.

J is TRBJ2-2 and V is TRBV6-5; D is unresolved. This CDR3 spans 14 amino acids. The V gene lost 5 bases and the J gene lost 1 base, with 8 bases spanning the gap. Germline-derived CDR1 and CDR2 are MNHEY and SVGAGI. The CDR3 protein is CASSDGQNTGELFF. In nucleotides, the CDR3 is TGTGCCAGCAGTGATGGGCAGAACACCGGGGAGCTGTTTTTT.

The V gene is TRBV7-8, the J gene TRBJ2-5, with 12 bases fitting TRBD2. CDR1 and CDR2 from the germline V gene are SGHVS and FQNEAQ. V gave up 1 base and J gave up 0 bases; unmatched junction bases: 9. This CDR3 is 19 amino acids long. CDR3 region: CASSLGTSGAYTYQETQYF. CDR3 nucleotides: TGTGCCAGCAGCTTAGGGACTAGCGGGGCTTATACGTACCAAGAGACCCAGTACTTC. Variable domain in full (rest from reference TRBV7-8 and TRBJ2-5): GAGVSQSPRYKVAKRGQDVALRCDPISGHVSLFWYQQALGQGPEFLTYFQNEAQLDKSGLPSDRFFAERPEGSVSTLKIQRTQQEDSAVYLCASSLGTSGAYTYQETQYFGPGTRLLVL.

Here the CDR3 DNA reads TGCGCCAGCAGCCAAGAAGTGGGGATCCGGGGCCTGAACACTGAAGCTTTCTTT. Protein product: CASSQEVGIRGLNTEAFF. This chain joins TRBV4-3 and TRBJ1-1, with D perhaps TRBD1 (5 bases). This CDR3 has 18 amino acids. The germline V gene has CDR1 LGHNA and CDR2 YSLEER. Trimming removed 0 bases at V and 0 bases at J, with 17 bases between.

The rearrangement links TRBV7-9 to TRBJ1-2, with 9 positions matching TRBD1. Unmatched junction bases numbered 7, after V lost 3 bases and J lost 8 bases. The CDR3 totals 14 residues. Germline CDR1 reads SEHNR; CDR2 reads FQNEAQ (reference sequence). The CDR3 here is CASSLEQGAQGYTF. Written as DNA, the CDR3 is TGTGCCAGCAGCTTGGAACAGGGGGCTCAAGGCTACACCTTC.

The chain uses TRBV28 and TRBJ2-5; TRBD1 agrees at 8 bases. The CDR3 consists of 15 residues. V lost 5 bases to trimming and J lost 1 base; unmatched junction nucleotides: 6. Germline V gene lookup returns CDR1 MDHEN and CDR2 SYDVKM. CDR3 in amino acids: CASSLRQGPQETQYF. CDR3 nucleotide sequence: TGTGCCAGCAGTCTCCGACAGGGGCCCCAAGAGACCCAGTACTTC.

The chain links TRBV13 to TRBJ2-4; 7 bases agree with TRBD2. The CDR3 consists of 14 residues. Germline CDR1 and CDR2: PRHDT and FYEKMQ (reference sequence). V shed 5 bases, J shed 6 bases, and the junction held 7 bases outside the gene matches. The CDR3 region is CASSAPSGGNIQYF. The CDR3, as DNA: TGTGCCAGCAGCGCCCCTAGCGGTGGAAACATTCAGTACTTC.

The chain joins TRBV4-1 to TRBJ2-2; TRBD1 matches 7 bases. Germline values: CDR1 MGHRA, CDR2 YSYEKL. With 4 bases clipped from V and 6 bases from J, the junction kept 14 bases outside the gene matches. This CDR3 is 17 amino acids long. CDR3 sequence: CASSPLVEGAGSGELFF. The DNA of the CDR3 is TGCGCCAGCAGCCCCCTAGTAGAGGGGGCTGGTTCCGGGGAGCTGTTTTTT.